This entry is about one T cell receptor (beta chain). The antigen is undetermined. V lost 7 bases, J lost 1 base, and 10 bases lay in between. The CDR3 consists of 14 residues. The data were taken from a study of T-cell memory formation after mild COVID-19. Study information: Among the donors, TCR clusters were largely specific to each donor.

TCRdb reanalysed the 5' RACE reads using MiXCR and keeps one entry per CDR3 protein. Altogether a few hundred thousand distinct CDR3 sequences are present, 25% to 30% being singletons, with the ten largest covering roughly 13%. General observations from the study: Among clones contracting day 15 to 85, CD4/CD8 was balanced, whereas later expanders leaned CD4+. For contracting clones, CD4+ ones sat mainly in CM and EM, CD8+ in EMRA. Pre-infection memory contained some responding clones, which suggested that cross-reactive memory had joined.

This chain uses TRBV12-3 or TRBV12-4 with TRBJ2-2; D remains ambiguous. The TCR was taken from an adult woman who had mild COVID-19 (a few samples of this study predate the infection). Cell type and time point are not known. The sequenced sample was PBMCs or a T cell subset sorted from them (not recorded which). CDR3 residues: CASTRVRNTGELFF. Here the CDR3 DNA reads TGTGCCAGCACCCGGGTTAGGAACACCGGGGAGCTGTTTTTT.